Below, 14 T cell receptor beta chains from the same sample are listed, as sequenced in a study of cytomegalovirus exposure and HLA in healthy donors. Vbeta (60) and Jbeta (13) primers were used in the PCR. Data came from immunoSEQ multiplex PCR; TCRdb stores just in-frame clones and leaves some out. Of about 200,000 clones listed, 80% to 85% are singletons. What was sequenced was PBMCs. The receptor set was obtained from a boy between 2 and 10 years old in good health and CMV-seronegative.

Note on this clone: One junction end does not reproduce the germline sequence, and a read error may be involved. CDR3 amino acids: CTSSYGGNEQFF. In DNA, the CDR3 is TGTACCAGCAGTTACGGCGGCAATGAGCAGTTCTTC. The V gene is TRBV7-9, the J gene TRBJ2-1; D not resolved. CDR1 and CDR2 from the germline V gene are SEHNR and FQNEAQ (reference sequence). This CDR3 has 12 amino acids.

V is TRBV7-9 and J is TRBJ2-1; no clear D. The CDR3 has 12 amino acids. V was shortened by 5 bases and J by 9 bases, with 11 bases between the two germline ends. Germline lookup yields CDR1 SEHNR and CDR2 FQNEAQ (reference sequence). The CDR3 protein is CASSPLTLEQFF. The CDR3 coding sequence is TGTGCCAGCAGCCCCCTGACTCTTGAGCAGTTCTTC.

The rearrangement uses TRBV2 and TRBJ1-3; TRBD1 might be the D (5 bases). Deletions cut 4 bases from V and 4 bases from J, with 14 bases between. Germline CDR1 SNHLY, CDR2 FYNNEI. This CDR3 region has 15 residues. In nucleotides, the CDR3 is TGTGCCAGCAGTGGGCCTTTGACAGTCGGAAACACCATATATTTT. Amino acid sequence: CASSGPLTVGNTIYF. Full variable domain (missing parts from reference TRBV2 and TRBJ1-3): EPEVTQTPSHQVTQMGQEVILRCVPISNHLYFYWYRQILGQKVEFLVSFYNNEISEKSEIFDDQFSVERPDGSNFTLKIRSTKLEDSAMYFCASSGPLTVGNTIYFGEGSWLTVV.

The CDR3 sequence is CASSLGASGGQETQYF. The CDR3 DNA reads TGTGCCAGCAGCTTGGGGGCTAGCGGGGGGCAAGAGACCCAGTACTTC. The chain links TRBV5-4 to TRBJ2-5, with 11 nucleotides matching TRBD2. The CDR3 has 16 residues. Per germline, CDR1 SGHNT and CDR2 YYREEE (reference sequence). After removal of 0 bases from V and 2 bases from J, the junction contained 3 bases not matched to a gene.

The CDR3 is CASRNQGIEQFF. DNA of the CDR3: TGCGCCAGCAGAAACCAGGGTATTGAGCAGTTCTTC. The rearrangement uses TRBV10-1 and TRBJ2-1, with TRBD1 as a possible D gene (5 bases). CDR1 is WNHNN, CDR2 SYGVQD, per germline (reference sequence). This CDR3 spans 12 amino acids. The V and J ends lost 6 bases and 9 bases respectively, with 12 bases between them.

The CDR3 spells CASKEGGGPNEQFF. For the CDR3, the DNA is TGTGCCAGCAAGGAGGGCGGGGGGCCCAATGAGCAGTTCTTC. V and J are TRBV4-2 and TRBJ2-1, with 8 bases fitting TRBD2. This CDR3 has 14 amino acids. J gave up 6 bases and V 7 bases, and 8 bases lay outside the gene matches. From germline, CDR1 is LGHNA and CDR2 YNFKEQ.

The table lists this clone with a few counts. The gene calls are TRBV5-6 and TRBJ1-3, with D perhaps TRBD1 (5 bases). V was trimmed by 3 bases and J by 3 bases, leaving 16 bases between them. Looked up from germline, CDR1 is SGHDT and CDR2 is YYEEEE. This CDR3 comprises 16 residues. CDR3 protein: CASSYGSPGGGNTIYF. The CDR3 coding sequence is TGTGCCAGCAGCTACGGGTCTCCCGGGGGTGGAAACACCATATATTTT.

V gene TRBV7-9 combines with J gene TRBJ2-5, with 9 bases fitting TRBD1. The J call could be wrong; TRBJ2-7 is a better fit for the DNA end. The CDR3 extends over 14 amino acids. CDR1 is SEHNR, CDR2 FQNEAQ, per germline (reference sequence). The CDR3 protein is CASSWDRASYEQYF. CDR3 DNA sequence: TGTGCCAGCAGCTGGGACAGGGCCTCCTACGAGCAGTACTTC.

There are a few counts of this clone. The chain has TRBV10-1 and TRBJ2-1, with a tentative D call TRBD1 (5 bases). Germline V CDR1 and CDR2: WNHNN, SYGVQD (reference sequence). V was cut by 0 bases and J by 4 bases, with 7 bases left in between. The CDR3 spans 14 residues. The CDR3 DNA reads as TGCGCCAGCAGTGAGTCGCCAGGGTACAATGAGCAGTTCTTC. This sequence encodes CASSESPGYNEQFF.

The gene calls are TRBV2 and TRBJ1-2; 11 bases match TRBD1. This CDR3 spans 17 amino acids. The V segment lost 5 bases and the J segment 7 bases; nucleotides outside the gene matches: 15. CDR1 and CDR2 from the germline V gene are SNHLY and FYNNEI. The DNA of the CDR3 is TGTGCCAGCAGTATCCATCTACGTGGACAGGGGGCACCTGGCTACACCTTC. Protein product: CASSIHLRGQGAPGYTF.

The chain recombines TRBV15 with TRBJ2-5; tentative D call: TRBD2 (5 bases). This CDR3 contains 15 residues. V lost 5 bases and J 5 bases, leaving 18 bases between the germline ends. The germline CDR1 and CDR2 sequences are LNHNV and YYDKDF (reference sequence). The CDR3 here is CATSPTLGVTETQYF. CDR3 nucleotide sequence: TGTGCCACCAGCCCCACCCTCGGGGTTACGGAGACCCAGTACTTC.

Worth noting for this clone: The sample contains more than one DNA sequence encoding this CDR3. The chain combines TRBV4-1 with TRBJ1-1, with D possibly TRBD1 on 6 matching bases. CDR1 and CDR2 (germline): MGHRA, YSYEKL. Trimming removed 6 bases at V and 0 bases at J, with 11 bases between. CDR3 length equals 14 residues. The CDR3 protein is CASRNRALNTEAFF. The CDR3 bases are TGCGCCAGCAGGAACAGGGCTCTGAACACTGAAGCTTTCTTT.

The rearrangement joins TRBV20-1 to TRBJ2-1; tentatively, D is TRBD1 (5 bases). The CDR3 contains 11 residues. V was trimmed by 3 bases and J by 10 bases, leaving 10 bases between them. Germline CDR1 reads DFQATT; CDR2 reads SNEGSKA (reference sequence). CDR3 amino acids: CSASPAGEQFF. The CDR3 coding sequence is TGCAGTGCTAGTCCTGCAGGGGAGCAGTTCTTC.

The CDR3 DNA follows: TGTGCCTGGAGTGAAGACGGGGAGCAGTACTTC. Translation gives CAWSEDGEQYF. The chain uses TRBV30 and TRBJ2-7, with D hard to call. This CDR3 has 11 residues. The germline V gene encodes CDR1 GTSNPN and CDR2 SVGIG (reference sequence). V lost 1 base and J lost 7, with 8 bases in between.